This TCR beta chain was recovered during a study of CD8 T cells in Susac syndrome. RNA totalling roughly 0.5 to 1 ug underwent reverse transcription with random hexamers. An immunoSEQ multiplex PCR amplified TCR beta CDR3 over 54 Vbeta and 13 Jbeta. TCRdb fed the immunoSEQ multiplex PCR reads into MiXCR, producing one record per CDR3 protein. The data contain tens of thousands of distinct CDR3 sequences, 93% of them singletons. The TCR comes from a human donor with Susac syndrome. The source material was CD8+ T cells from PBMCs.

The chain's CDR3 is CASSQDLKGYYGYTF. CDR3 bases: TGTGCCAGCAGCCAAGATCTTAAGGGGTACTATGGCTACACCTTC. The chain joins TRBV3-1 to TRBJ1-2, with TRBD1 as a possible D gene (5 bases). V shed 0 bases and J shed 3 bases, with 11 bases lying between them. CDR1 and CDR2 from the germline V gene are LGHDT and YNNKEL (reference sequence). The CDR3 covers 15 residues. Complete variable domain (other parts from reference TRBV3-1 and TRBJ1-2): DTAVSQTPKYLVTQMGNDKSIKCEQNLGHDTMYWYKQDSKKFLKIMFSYNNKELIINETVPNRFSPKSPDKAHLNLHINSLELGDSAVYFCASSQDLKGYYGYTFGSGTRLTVV.